Listed below are T cell receptor beta chains from one sample, sequenced in a study of shared clonotypes between healthy human individuals. TCRdb's table, derived via immunoSEQ multiplex PCR, lists solely in-frame clones and lacks some. The table records hundreds of thousands of clones, approximately 96% of them present only once. Sequencing was carried out using naive CD8+ T cells sorted from blood. All receptors come from a woman under 40 in good health. CDR3s include the opening cysteine and the closing phenylalanine or tryptophan. The order of the fields is J gene, V gene, clone size, D gene, CDR3 DNA, CDR3 protein. The D gene is left open where the match is weak. The size entry is marked missing in some rows and otherwise reads once, few, many or a size class.

>TRBJ2-4|TRBV11-2|.|.
TGTGCCAGCAGCCCTCTAGAAAACATTCAGTACTTC
CASSPLENIQYF
>TRBJ2-1|TRBV7-9|.|.
TGTGCCAGCAGCCCAGTGGGTCGGGTAGATGAGCAGTTCTTC
CASSPVGRVDEQFF
>TRBJ2-7|TRBV7-9|.|TRBD2
TGTGCCAGCAGCCAAGGACTAGCGGGAGGTCCTTACGAGCAGTACTTC
CASSQGLAGGPYEQYF
>TRBJ2-6|TRBV6-5|.|.
TGTGCCACCCGAGCGGACGGGGCCAACGTCCTGACTTTC
CATRADGANVLTF
>TRBJ1-1|TRBV19|.|.
TGTGCCAGTAGTTGGGACACTGAAGCTTTCTTT
CASSWDTEAFF
>TRBJ2-7|TRBV5-5|.|.
TGTGCCAGCAGCTTGGGCGGCTACGAGCAGTACTTC
CASSLGGYEQYF
>TRBJ1-2|TRBV29-1|.|.
TGCAGCGCTGCTGGGACAACGACTATGTATGGGGGCTACACCTTC
CSAAGTTTMYGGYTF
>TRBJ1-1|TRBV7-2|.|.
TGTGCCAGCAGCTTAGCGTGGGGTGGCGGTGAAGCTTTCTTT
CASSLAWGGGEAFF
>TRBJ2-7|TRBV11-1|.|.
TGTGCCAGCAGCTTAGTTCGCAGCGGAAGCTCCTACGAGCAGTACTTC
CASSLVRSGSSYEQYF
>TRBJ2-5|TRBV28|.|TRBD1
TGTGCCAGCATGGACAGGGGTCACCAAGAGACCCAGTACTTC
CASMDRGHQETQYF
>TRBJ2-7|TRBV19|.|.
TGTGCCAGTACCCCCAGTCGTGAGGGGACCCACGAGCAGTACTTC
CASTPSREGTHEQYF
>TRBJ1-2|TRBV5-1|.|.
TGCGCCAGCAGCTTGGGGACAGCTGACTATGGCTACACCTTC
CASSLGTADYGYTF
>TRBJ2-5|TRBV5-4|.|TRBD2
TGTGCCAGCAGCGCCCTAGCGGAAGAGACCCAGTACTTC
CASSALAEETQYF
>TRBJ1-4|TRBV6-5|once|.
TGTGCCAGCAGTACAGTAACTAATGAAAAACTGTTTTTT
CASSTVTNEKLFF
>TRBJ1-5|TRBV27|.|.
TGTGCCAGCAGTGGAGGCTGGGGTGGTCAGCCCCAGCATTTT
CASSGGWGGQPQHF
>TRBJ1-5|TRBV9|.|.
TGTGCCAGCAGCGTAAGTGGGTCGACCGGTCAGCCCCAGCATTTT
CASSVSGSTGQPQHF
>TRBJ2-5|TRBV7-3|.|.
TGTGCCAGCCAACGGAAGAACGAAGAGACCCAGTACTTC
CASQRKNEETQYF
>TRBJ2-7|TRBV28|.|TRBD1
TGTGCCAGCAGCCCGCGTGACAGGGATTACGAGCAGTACTTC
CASSPRDRDYEQYF
>TRBJ2-3|TRBV28|once|.
TGTGCCAGCAGTTTATTCGAGGGGGTTGGGTATTTT
CASSLFEGVGYF
>TRBJ1-4|TRBV28|.|TRBD1
TGTGCCAGCAGACCGGGACAGAGTAATGAAAAACTGTTTTTT
CASRPGQSNEKLFF
>TRBJ2-7|TRBV6-5|.|.
TGTGCCAGCAGTGGCAATGGGCGCTCCTACGAGCAGTACTTC
CASSGNGRSYEQYF
>TRBJ2-1|TRBV11-2|.|TRBD1
TGTGCCAGCAGCTTAACGCCGGGACAGATATACAATGAGCAGTTCTTC
CASSLTPGQIYNEQFF
>TRBJ2-5|TRBV15|.|TRBD1
TGTGCCACCAGCAGCACAGGGGGCCAAGAGACCCAGTACTTC
CATSSTGGQETQYF
>TRBJ2-7|TRBV11-2|.|.
TGTGCCAGCAGCCCCTTTTCCTACGAGCAGTACTTC
CASSPFSYEQYF
>TRBJ1-2|TRBV6-5|.|.
TGTGCCAGCAGTTACGGGGATCGAACCTATGGCTACACCTTC
CASSYGDRTYGYTF
>TRBJ2-1|TRBV5-6|.|.
TGTGCCAGCAGCTTGGACAGACACCTAACCCACAATGAGCAGTTCTTC
CASSLDRHLTHNEQFF
>TRBJ2-7|TRBV5-1|.|TRBD2
TGCGCCAGCAGCTGGCCGGGACAGGGCGTTGGAATAGCGGGAGGGACGCCCTACGAGCAGTACTTC
CASSWPGQGVGIAGGTPYEQYF
>TRBJ2-3|TRBV2|.|.
TGTGCCAGCGAGGGACATCTGGAAAGCACAGATACGCAGTATTTT
CASEGHLESTDTQYF
>TRBJ1-2|TRBV27|.|.
TGTGCCAGCAGTTTAGGGGTTACCTATGGCTACACCTTC
CASSLGVTYGYTF
>TRBJ1-2|TRBV6-1|.|TRBD1
TGTGCCAGCAGTGAATCGTTCCGTGGACAGGGCGGGGGCTACACCTTC
CASSESFRGQGGGYTF
>TRBJ2-5|TRBV27|.|TRBD1
TGTGCCAGCAGTCACAGGGGGCCCGAGACCCAGTACTTC
CASSHRGPETQYF
>TRBJ1-1|TRBV5-1|.|TRBD1
TGCGCCAGCAGAGAACTGACAGGGACAGCTTTCTTT
CASRELTGTAFF
>TRBJ2-7|TRBV27|.|.
TGTGCCAGCAGTTTATCTCTAATGAGAGGAGCCTACGAGCAGTACTTC
CASSLSLMRGAYEQYF
>TRBJ2-7|TRBV2|.|.
TGTGCCAGCAGTGAAGGACGGGGCGGGGTGATCTACGAGCAGTACTTC
CASSEGRGGVIYEQYF
>TRBJ2-3|TRBV4-1|.|.
TGCGCCAGCAAAGGTGGGCAAGATACGCAGTATTTT
CASKGGQDTQYF
>TRBJ2-7|TRBV28|.|TRBD2
TGTGCCAGCAGTTTATCGACTAGCGGGAGGGCCGGTTACGAGCAGTACTTC
CASSLSTSGRAGYEQYF
>TRBJ2-2|TRBV4-2|.|.
TGTGCCAGCAGCGAAGTGCTAGTCATCGGTCGGGGCACCGGGGAGCTGTTTTTT
CASSEVLVIGRGTGELFF
>TRBJ1-1|TRBV10-3|.|.
TGTGCCATCAGTGAGCGGGGTAAGGGCTATGAAGCTTTCTTT
CAISERGKGYEAFF
>TRBJ2-7|TRBV19|.|.
TGTGCCAGTAGTATAGCCCGGGACTTACCCTACGAGCAGTACTTC
CASSIARDLPYEQYF
>TRBJ2-5|TRBV28|.|.
TGTGCCAGCAGTCTCTCGTCCCCGCAAGAGACCCAGTACTTC
CASSLSSPQETQYF
>TRBJ2-7|TRBV19|.|.
TGTGCCAGTAGTATAGACCGCAACTACGAGCAGTACTTC
CASSIDRNYEQYF
>TRBJ1-5|TRBV27|few|.
TGTGCCAGCAGTCTCATTTCAGGGAATCAGCCCCAGCATTTT
CASSLISGNQPQHF
>TRBJ1-2|TRBV25-1|.|.
TGTGCCAGCAGTGAGGGGAACGGAGGCTACACCTTC
CASSEGNGGYTF
>TRBJ1-1|TRBV6-9|.|.
TGTGCCAGTCCGGGGGGGGATACTGAAGCTTTCTTT
CASPGGDTEAFF
>TRBJ2-7|TRBV4-1|once|.
TGCGCCAGCAGCGAGGGGGGCTGGTACGAGCAGTACTTC
CASSEGGWYEQYF
>TRBJ2-7|TRBV28|.|.
TGTGCCAGCAGGCATAGACTAGATACCTACGAGCAGTACTTC
CASRHRLDTYEQYF
>TRBJ2-7|TRBV27|.|TRBD1
TGTGCCAGCAGTCACGACCGGGACAGGTCCTACGAGCAGTACTTC
CASSHDRDRSYEQYF
>TRBJ2-3|TRBV13|.|.
TGTGCCAGCAGCTCCCCCGGGACATTGAGAGTCGATACGCAGTATTTT
CASSSPGTLRVDTQYF
>TRBJ1-2|TRBV28|once|.
TGTGCCAGTTCTCAACAGGGCTGGGCTAACTATGGCTACACCTTC
CASSQQGWANYGYTF
>TRBJ2-1|TRBV9|.|TRBD2
TGTGCCAGCAGCGTAGGTTTAGCGGGAAGCGCTGAGCAGTTCTTC
CASSVGLAGSAEQFF
>TRBJ2-3|TRBV18|.|.
TGTGCCAGCTCATGGACTGCGTTCAGCACAGATACGCAGTATTTT
CASSWTAFSTDTQYF
>TRBJ1-1|TRBV19|.|.
TGTGCCAGTACTAAGGGGAGGGGATCTTTCTTT
CASTKGRGSFF
>TRBJ1-5|TRBV19|.|.
TGTGCCAGTAGTATGGTCCAGGGTAGCAATCAGCCCCAGCATTTT
CASSMVQGSNQPQHF
>TRBJ1-5|TRBV5-8|.|TRBD1
TGTGCCAGCAAGACCGGGACAGGGGGCTTGGTGCCCCAGCATTTT
CASKTGTGGLVPQHF
>TRBJ2-1|TRBV28|.|TRBD1
TGTGCCAGCGACAGGGGTTTCTACAATGAGCAGTTCTTC
CASDRGFYNEQFF